The 14 T cell receptor beta chains below come from one sample, sequenced in a study of control samples from healthy donors and cancer patients. The repertoire was sequenced with immunoSEQ multiplex PCR; TCRdb's copy has only in-frame clones and lacks some. The table lists about 200,000 clones, with less than 2.5% in the top ten. The source material was blood. These receptors originate from a young woman in good health.

V usage is TRBV5-1 and J usage is TRBJ2-5; D remains ambiguous. Trimming cost V 0 bases and J 5 bases, with 11 bases left between them. The CDR3 covers 14 residues. Germline lookup yields CDR1 SGHRS and CDR2 YFSETQ. The CDR3 reads CASSLGLARETQYF. CDR3 DNA sequence: TGCGCCAGCAGCTTGGGACTCGCTCGGGAGACCCAGTACTTC.

V usage is TRBV11-2 and J usage is TRBJ1-5; TRBD1 might be the D (5 bases). Trimming removed 1 base from V and 4 bases from J, with 11 bases in between. CDR3 length equals 15 residues. Germline CDR1 is SGHAT and CDR2 is FQNNGV. The CDR3 loop is CASSLGDSPNQPQHF. CDR3 coding DNA: TGTGCCAGCAGCTTAGGAGACAGTCCGAATCAGCCCCAGCATTTT.

The V gene is TRBV19, the J gene TRBJ2-5, with TRBD1 matching over 9 bases. CDR3 length equals 15 residues. CDR1 is LNHDA and CDR2 is SQIVND in the germline V gene (reference sequence). V was pared by 5 bases and J by 6 bases, with 10 bases of the junction left unmatched. This CDR3 is CASSPGGGQGKTQYF. The CDR3 DNA reads TGTGCCAGTAGTCCGGGTGGGGGACAGGGTAAGACCCAGTACTTC.

This sequence joins TRBV4-1 and TRBJ1-1; TRBD1 matches 9 bases. Germline loops: CDR1 MGHRA, CDR2 YSYEKL. Trimming at V came to 4 bases and at J to 5 bases, leaving 8 bases not matched to a gene. The CDR3 totals 15 residues. The CDR3, as DNA: TGCGCCAGCAGCCCTTGGGGACAGGGAGGAACTGAAGCTTTCTTT. Residues: CASSPWGQGGTEAFF.

The chain recombines TRBV3-1 (or the pseudogene TRBV3-2) with TRBJ2-5; possibly TRBD1 for D (6 bases). The CDR3 covers 15 residues. The V end was cut by 2 bases, the J end by 5 bases, with 15 bases between. Germline CDR1 is LGHDT and CDR2 is YNNKEL (reference sequence). The CDR3 sequence is CASSQQQGEWETQYF. Written as DNA, the CDR3 is TGTGCCAGCAGCCAACAACAGGGAGAGTGGGAGACCCAGTACTTC.

The chain links TRBV7-9 to TRBJ1-2; 10 bases align to TRBD1. Germline CDR1 reads SEHNR; CDR2 reads FQNEAQ (reference sequence). The CDR3 consists of 14 residues. The junction had 4 bases not matched to a gene; V was cut back by 2 bases and J by 7 bases. CDR3: CASSLLGQGVGYTF. DNA of the CDR3: TGTGCCAGCAGCTTACTCGGACAGGGGGTTGGCTACACCTTC.

The rearrangement uses TRBV10-2 and TRBJ2-6, with D uncertain. Germline CDR1 reads WSHSY; CDR2 reads SAAADI. CDR3 length equals 13 residues. V lost 6 bases and J 4 bases, leaving 7 bases between the germline ends. The CDR3 loop reads CASRASGANVLTF. CDR3 nucleotide sequence: TGCGCCAGCAGGGCTTCAGGGGCCAACGTCCTGACTTTC.

This chain joins TRBV11-2 and TRBJ2-3, with 8 bases identical to TRBD1. The junction had 6 bases not matched to a gene; V was cut back by 5 bases and J by 5 bases. The CDR3 spans 14 residues. The germline V gene has CDR1 SGHAT and CDR2 FQNNGV. The CDR3: CASSPTGGLDTQYF. The CDR3 coding sequence is TGTGCCAGCAGCCCTACAGGGGGGTTAGATACGCAGTATTTT. The variable domain in full, with the rest retrieved from reference TRBV11-2 and TRBJ2-3, is EAGVAQSPRYKIIEKRQSVAFWCNPISGHATLYWYQQILGQGPKLLIQFQNNGVVDDSQLPKDRFSAERLKGVDSTLKIQPAKLEDSAVYLCASSPTGGLDTQYFGPGTRLTVL.

The chain recombines TRBV2 with TRBJ2-2; TRBD2 matches at 7 bases. V lost 2 bases to trimming and J lost 1 base; unmatched junction nucleotides: 4. The CDR3 totals 16 residues. CDR1 is SNHLY, CDR2 FYNNEI, per germline. The CDR3 spells CASSEFLAENTGELFF. The CDR3 DNA follows: TGTGCCAGCAGTGAATTCCTAGCGGAGAACACCGGGGAGCTGTTTTTT.

V and J are TRBV5-1 and TRBJ2-5, with no clear D. The V gene's germline CDR1 is SGHRS and CDR2 YFSETQ. The CDR3 totals 11 residues. V lost 0 bases and J lost 7, with 4 bases in between. The CDR3 here is CASSLEGTQYF. The CDR3, as DNA: TGCGCCAGCAGCTTGGAGGGGACCCAGTACTTC.

The genes are TRBV6-5 and TRBJ2-2; D gene uncertain. The CDR3 runs to 13 residues. The V end lost 5 bases, the J end lost 2 bases, and 6 bases lay between the germline ends. Per the germline V gene, CDR1 is MNHEY and CDR2 is SVGAGI. Here the CDR3 DNA reads TGTGCCAGCAGTAGATATAACACCGGGGAGCTGTTTTTT. It yields the protein CASSRYNTGELFF.

The gene calls are TRBV6-4 and TRBJ2-3, with 9 bases lining up with TRBD2. V was clipped by 0 bases and J by 5 bases; unmatched bases: 6. CDR1 is MRHNA and CDR2 is SNTAGT in the germline V gene. CDR3 length: 16 amino acids. The CDR3 spells CASSDSGGGAGDTQYF. The CDR3 nucleotides are TGTGCCAGCAGTGACTCCGGCGGGGGGGCTGGAGATACGCAGTATTTT.

V and J are TRBV5-1 and TRBJ2-2; the match to TRBD1 covers 7 bases. CDR1 is SGHRS, CDR2 YFSETQ, per germline. The CDR3 is made up of 11 amino acids. After removal of 6 bases from V and 10 bases from J, the junction contained 3 bases not matched to a gene. CDR3 amino acids: CASKGAQELFF. CDR3 coding DNA: TGCGCCAGCAAGGGGGCGCAGGAGCTGTTTTTT.

This chain joins TRBV5-1 and TRBJ1-6; D ambiguous. The CDR3 has 12 residues. Germline V gene sequence: CDR1 SGHRS, CDR2 YFSETQ. V lost 2 bases and J lost 11, with 8 bases in between. This CDR3 is CASSFYTAPLHF. In nucleotides, the CDR3 is TGCGCCAGCAGCTTTTATACCGCACCCCTCCACTTT.